The 11 T cell receptor beta chains reported below all come from one sample, sequenced in a study of STAT3 mutations in large granular lymphocyte leukemia. TCRdb's table, derived via immunoSEQ multiplex PCR, lists solely in-frame clones and lacks some. The sample holds over a thousand clones, around 63% seen once. These receptors' antigens are unknown. Points from the study as a whole: At least one immunodominant TCR beta clonotype appeared in every T-cell large granular lymphocyte leukemia patient.

The material sequenced was peripheral blood mononuclear cells. All receptors come from a woman between 65 and 79 years old with T-cell large granular lymphocyte leukemia. Some clones in this sample may be carry-over from other donors' samples.

The V call is TRBV18, the J call TRBJ2-7; 7 positions match TRBD1. The trim removed 4 bases at V and 1 base at J, leaving 4 bases unmatched. CDR1 is KGHSH, CDR2 LQKENI, per germline. The CDR3 has 14 amino acids. The CDR3 region is CASSQGAPSYEQYF. CDR3 DNA: TGTGCCAGCTCACAGGGGGCCCCATCCTACGAGCAGTACTTC.

The rearrangement uses TRBV5-1 and TRBJ2-7, with 9 bases matching TRBD2. This CDR3 spans 14 amino acids. V lost 0 bases, J lost 6 bases, and 4 bases stayed unmatched. The germline gives CDR1 SGHRS, CDR2 YFSETQ. The CDR3 is CASSLVAGAAEQYV. CDR3 sequence (DNA): TGCGCCAGCAGCTTGGTAGCGGGAGCGGCCGAGCAGTACGTC.

The chain carries TRBV4-2 and TRBJ2-7; 10 nucleotides align to TRBD1. The ends lost 4 bases at V and 5 bases at J; junction bases unmatched: 5. Germline-derived CDR1 and CDR2 are LGHNA and YNFKEQ. CDR3 size: 14 residues. This CDR3 is CASSLGQGGDEQYF. As DNA, the CDR3 is TGTGCCAGCAGCCTCGGACAGGGGGGTGACGAGCAGTACTTC.

The chain couples TRBV18 to TRBJ1-5, with D hard to call. V lost 4 bases and J lost 0, with 7 bases in between. CDR1 and CDR2 from the germline V gene are KGHSH and LQKENI. There are 14 residues in the CDR3. The CDR3 DNA is TGTGCCAGCTCACTTGGATATAGCAATCAGCCCCAGCATTTT. Residues: CASSLGYSNQPQHF.

This clone was seen a few times. The V call is TRBV5-4, the J call TRBJ2-1; TRBD2 matches at 10 bases. This CDR3 comprises 17 residues. In germline, CDR1 is SGHNT, CDR2 YYREEE (reference sequence). V dropped 0 bases and J dropped 0; count of bases not matched to a gene: 3. CDR3 bases: TGTGCCAGCAGCTTGGACCCTAGCGGGAGCTCCTACAATGAGCAGTTCTTC. It codes for CASSLDPSGSSYNEQFF.

The chain carries TRBV29-1 and TRBJ1-1, with 8 bases lining up with TRBD1. Germline V lookup: CDR1 SQVTM, CDR2 ANQGSEA. The CDR3 sequence is 12 residues long. Trimming removed 5 bases from V and 11 bases from J; junction bases left unmatched: 10. DNA of the CDR3: TGCAGCGTTCTCCCAGGACAGGGCCAGGCTTTCTTT. Its protein is CSVLPGQGQAFF.

The chain is built from TRBV5-1 and TRBJ2-7, with 8 nucleotides matching TRBD1. The germline V gene has CDR1 SGHRS and CDR2 YFSETQ. The CDR3 runs 13 residues. V was clipped by 4 bases and J by 6 bases; unmatched bases: 6. The CDR3: CASSPDRAREQYF. The CDR3 DNA follows: TGCGCCAGCAGCCCGGACAGGGCCCGCGAGCAGTACTTC.

The chain has TRBV13 and TRBJ2-5, with D unresolved. This CDR3 region has 13 residues. The V gene's germline CDR1 is PRHDT and CDR2 FYEKMQ (reference sequence). The germline V and J ends were trimmed by 5 bases and 1 base, with 8 bases remaining between them. Here the CDR3 DNA reads TGTGCCAGCAGCCTTAGCAGCCAAGAGACCCAGTACTTC. This encodes CASSLSSQETQYF.

V is TRBV18 and J is TRBJ1-1; D is uncertain. This CDR3 is 14 amino acids long. Trimming removed 1 base from V and 1 base from J, with 7 bases in between. Germline-derived CDR1 and CDR2 are KGHSH and LQKENI. The CDR3 DNA follows: TGTGCCAGCTCACCACGCCCGGGGAACACTGAAGCTTTCTTT. It yields the protein CASSPRPGNTEAFF.

J is TRBJ2-7 and V is TRBV4-1, with TRBD2 identical over 10 bases. V was pared by 1 base and J by 4 bases, with 4 bases of the junction left unmatched. CDR3 length equals 15 residues. Germline V gives CDR1 MGHRA, CDR2 YSYEKL. CDR3 bases: TGCGCCAGCAGCCAAGCCTGGACTAGCGGTTACGAGCAGTACTTC. Translating it yields CASSQAWTSGYEQYF.

The chain combines TRBV5-5 with TRBJ2-7; the D is unclear. CDR3 length equals 12 residues. Between the trimmed V and J ends, which lost 0 bases and 2 bases, there was a span of 3 bases. CDR1 is SGHKS, CDR2 YYEKEE, per germline (reference sequence). DNA of the CDR3: TGTGCCAGCAGCTTGGAACCCTACGAGCAGTACTTC. It codes for CASSLEPYEQYF. The full variable domain, rest sourced from reference TRBV5-5 and TRBJ2-7, is DAGVTQSPTHLIKTRGQQVTLRCSPISGHKSVSWYQQVLGQGPQFIFQYYEKEERGRGNFPDRFSARQFPNYSSELNVNALLLGDSALYLCASSLEPYEQYFGPGTRLTVT.